This record concerns one TCR beta chain sequence. The CDR3 sequence is 15 residues long. The germline V gene has CDR1 LNHDA and CDR2 SQIVND (reference sequence). The V and J ends lost 5 bases and 5 bases, in that order; junction bases with no gene match: 12. The data derive from a study of technical replicates of blood from a handful of donors. Data came from immunoSEQ multiplex PCR; TCRdb stores just in-frame clones and leaves some out. The repertoire includes roughly 85,000 clones, 94% of them detected once, and under 0.3% sits in the top ten. This chain connects TRBV19 to TRBJ2-7; TRBD1 agrees at 7 bases. Sequences were obtained from T cells isolated from PBMCs. The sequence was collected from a human donor in good health. CDR3 nucleotide sequence: TGTGCCAGTAGTTTAGGGACAGCCCCTCGGAACGAGCAGTACTTC. Translated: CASSLGTAPRNEQYF.